The next 24 T cell receptor beta chains were all read from a single sample in a study of naive and memory T cell subsets. Two oligonucleotides, mixed equimolar, formed the beta constant-region primer covering TRBC1 and TRBC2. From the UMI-ligation and nested PCR reads, TCRdb called clonotypes with MiXCR, one entry per CDR3 protein. The table has 100,000 or so distinct CDR3 sequences, roughly 7% seen once. The sequencing input was central memory CD4+ T cells from blood. These receptors were collected from a human donor in good health.

This clonotype was counted ten times or more. This sequence joins TRBV4-3 and TRBJ1-4; D might be TRBD1 (6 bases). Germline CDR1 and CDR2: LGHNA and YSLEER. The length of the CDR3 is 15 residues. The V end was cut by 5 bases, the J end by 5 bases, with 15 bases between. This CDR3 is CASSYQTGTNEKLFF. The CDR3 nucleotides read TGCGCCAGCAGCTACCAGACAGGAACGAATGAAAAACTGTTTTTT.

There are many counts of this clonotype. The V gene is TRBV20-1, the J gene TRBJ1-6, with D uncertain. Trimming shortened V by 6 bases and J by 0 bases, and 9 bases separated the two germline ends. This CDR3 comprises 14 residues. Germline V lookup: CDR1 DFQATT, CDR2 SNEGSKA (reference sequence). For the CDR3, the DNA is TGCAGTGCGCCGGCGAGCTCCTATAATTCACCCCTCCACTTT. Translated: CSAPASSYNSPLHF.

By share, this clonotype counts as medium-sized (0.01 to 0.1%). The V gene is TRBV7-9, the J gene TRBJ1-1, with a tentative D call TRBD1 (6 bases). The ends were cut back, 4 bases at V and 0 bases at J, with 6 bases in the middle. CDR1 SEHNR and CDR2 FQNEAQ come from the germline V gene (reference sequence). This CDR3 region has 13 residues. CDR3 sequence: CASSWDMNTEAFF. For the CDR3, the DNA is TGTGCCAGCAGCTGGGACATGAACACTGAAGCTTTCTTT. Variable domain in full (rest from reference TRBV7-9 and TRBJ1-1): DTGVSQNPRHKITKRGQNVTFRCDPISEHNRLYWYRQTLGQGPEFLTYFQNEAQLEKSRLLSDRFSAERPKGSFSTLEIQRTEQGDSAMYLCASSWDMNTEAFFGQGTRLTVV.

This clonotype was detected a few times. The chain uses TRBV7-2 and TRBJ1-1; 9 bases are a match to TRBD1. J lost 0 bases, V lost 4 bases, and 6 bases had no gene match. Germline V gene data show CDR1 as SGHTA and CDR2 as FQGNSA. This CDR3 is 16 amino acids long. Here the CDR3 DNA reads TGTGCCAGCAGCTCAGGGACAGGGCTAATGAACACTGAAGCTTTCTTT. It specifies CASSSGTGLMNTEAFF.

CDR3 nucleotide sequence: TGCGCCAGCAGCTTGCAAGGAGGAGATACGCAGTATTTT. Translation gives CASSLQGGDTQYF. The gene calls are TRBV5-1 and TRBJ2-3, with a tentative D call TRBD2 (5 bases). CDR1 SGHRS and CDR2 YFSETQ come from the germline V gene. V dropped 1 base and J dropped 5 bases, with 8 bases sitting between them. The CDR3 runs 13 residues.

The table lists this clonotype with many counts. The chain uses TRBV15 and TRBJ1-1; D gene unclear. The CDR3 sequence is 13 residues long. The germline V gene has CDR1 LNHNV and CDR2 YYDKDF (reference sequence). V was clipped by 0 bases and J by 7 bases, with 9 bases between them. In DNA, the CDR3 is TGTGCCACCAGCAGAGATGGGTGGGGTGAAGCTTTCTTT. Amino acid sequence: CATSRDGWGEAFF. Together with reference TRBV15 and TRBJ1-1, the CDR3 gives the full variable domain: DAMVIQNPRYQVTQFGKPVTLSCSQTLNHNVMYWYQQKSSQAPKLLFHYYDKDFNNEADTPDNFQSRRPNTSFCFLDIRSPGLGDTAMYLCATSRDGWGEAFFGQGTRLTVV.

The gene calls are TRBV3-2 and TRBJ2-7; the D call in the table, TRBD1, was not verified against the DNA. TRBV3-2 is termed a pseudogene. The CDR3 loop spans 18 amino acids. The CDR3 DNA reads as TGTGCCAGCAGCCCCGTCCCGGGACAGGGGTTGGAGGACTACGAGCAGTACTTC. It translates to CASSPVPGQGLEDYEQYF.

This clonotype appeared a few times. This rearrangement joins TRBV12-3 or TRBV12-4 to TRBJ2-7, with D perhaps matching TRBD1 (6 bases). V lost 8 bases and J 3 bases, leaving 11 bases between the germline ends. The CDR3 contains 12 residues. Here the CDR3 DNA reads TGTGCCAGCCGACAGGAGAACTACGAGCAGTACTTC. Its protein product is CASRQENYEQYF.

This clonotype was seen ten or more times. The chain links TRBV13 to TRBJ2-3; 9 bases line up with TRBD1. The germline CDR1 and CDR2 sequences are PRHDT and FYEKMQ (reference sequence). The CDR3 is made up of 13 amino acids. V lost 3 bases, J lost 8 bases, and 3 bases stayed unmatched. The CDR3 nucleotides read TGTGCCAGCAGCTTGAACAGGGGGCGTACGCAGTATTTT. Protein product: CASSLNRGRTQYF.

This clonotype was observed at least ten times. V and J are TRBV20-1 and TRBJ2-3, with TRBD2 identical over 7 bases. Trimming removed 2 bases from V and 0 bases from J; junction bases left unmatched: 2. The CDR3 runs 14 residues. Germline CDR1 is DFQATT and CDR2 is SNEGSKA (reference sequence). CDR3 DNA sequence: TGCAGTGCTAGACTAGCGGCTAGCACAGATACGCAGTATTTT. Protein: CSARLAASTDTQYF.

This clonotype was observed at least ten times. CDR3 protein: CSAPRGFGTEAFF. The CDR3 DNA follows: TGCAGTGCCCCGAGGGGTTTCGGCACTGAAGCTTTCTTT. The rearrangement links TRBV20-1 to TRBJ1-1, with TRBD1 as a possible D gene (5 bases). The V end lost 6 bases, the J end lost 4 bases, and 15 bases lay between the germline ends. Germline V CDR1 and CDR2: DFQATT, SNEGSKA (reference sequence). This CDR3 has 13 residues.

V usage is TRBV7-9 and J usage is TRBJ2-5; no definite D call. Germline V lookup: CDR1 SEHNR, CDR2 FQNEAQ (reference sequence). The CDR3 contains 14 residues. V lost 5 bases, J lost 1 base, and 11 bases lay in between. In DNA form, the CDR3 reads TGTGCCAGCAGCCAAAGACCGGTCCAAGAGACCCAGTACTTC. Protein product: CASSQRPVQETQYF.

This clonotype was picked up many times. CDR3 amino acids: CSARQDRGFTEAFF. CDR3 DNA sequence: TGCAGTGCGAGACAGGACAGGGGGTTTACTGAAGCTTTCTTT. The rearrangement joins TRBV20-1 to TRBJ1-1; 10 nucleotides match TRBD1. Germline V gives CDR1 DFQATT, CDR2 SNEGSKA (reference sequence). After removal of 6 bases from V and 5 bases from J, the junction contained 9 bases not matched to a gene. The CDR3 loop spans 14 amino acids.

Only a few counts were recorded for this clonotype. The rearrangement uses TRBV21-1 and TRBJ2-7; whether TRBD1, the table's D call, matches the DNA was not checked. TRBV21-1 is a documented pseudogene. The CDR3 sequence is 12 residues long. CDR3 amino acids: CANPDRGYEQYF. The CDR3 nucleotides are TGTGCCAACCCGGACAGGGGTTACGAGCAGTACTTC.

This clonotype was seen a handful of times. The chain is built from TRBV7-2 and TRBJ2-6, with 7 nucleotides matching TRBD1. From germline, CDR1 is SGHTA and CDR2 FQGNSA. The V gene end was trimmed by 4 bases and the J gene end by 2 bases; junction bases not matched to a gene: 2. The CDR3 totals 15 residues. CDR3: CASSSGQAGANVLTF. CDR3 DNA: TGTGCCAGCAGCTCTGGACAGGCTGGGGCCAACGTCCTGACTTTC.

In this sample, this clonotype turned up many times. The chain couples TRBV20-1 to TRBJ1-4; D possibly corresponds to TRBD1 (5 bases). The V gene lost 3 bases and the J gene lost 5 bases, with 16 bases spanning the gap. The CDR3 consists of 15 residues. Germline CDR1 and CDR2: DFQATT and SNEGSKA (reference sequence). DNA for the CDR3: TGCAGTGCTAGGCTCTCGGGCTGGGGGAATGAAAAACTGTTTTTT. Translation: CSARLSGWGNEKLFF.

The sample holds many counts of this clonotype. This chain connects TRBV20-1 to TRBJ2-1, with TRBD1 identical over 9 bases. The junction had 7 bases not matched to a gene; V was cut back by 3 bases and J by 7 bases. This CDR3 contains 14 residues. CDR1 and CDR2 from the germline V gene are DFQATT and SNEGSKA (reference sequence). The CDR3 nucleotides read TGCAGTGCTAGTTCGGGACAGGGTTTGAATGAGCAGTTCTTC. Residues: CSASSGQGLNEQFF.

This clonotype was recorded at least ten times. CDR3 nucleotides: TGTGCCTGGGGAGCGGAGTTCGGCTATGGCTACACCTTC. This codes for CAWGAEFGYGYTF. The gene calls are TRBV30 and TRBJ1-2; D gene ambiguous. CDR3 length: 13 residues. The germline CDR1 and CDR2 sequences are GTSNPN and SVGIG (reference sequence). The V end lost 5 bases, the J end lost 4 bases, and 14 bases lay between the germline ends.

This clonotype was observed a handful of times. J is TRBJ1-6 and V is TRBV10-3, with 9 bases aligning to TRBD1. Germline V CDR1 and CDR2: ENHRY, SYGVKD. With 6 bases clipped from V and 7 bases from J, the junction kept 7 bases outside the gene matches. The CDR3 extends over 15 amino acids. This CDR3 reads CAISDDRGTNSPLHF. As DNA, the CDR3 is TGTGCCATCAGCGACGACAGGGGGACCAATTCACCCCTCCACTTT.

This clonotype was recorded at least ten times. The chain carries TRBV11-3 and TRBJ2-3; 11 nucleotides agree with TRBD2. Per the germline V gene, CDR1 is SGHNT and CDR2 is YENEEA. The length of the CDR3 is 16 residues. The trim removed 4 bases at V and 5 bases at J, leaving 8 bases unmatched. CDR3 amino acids: CASSSVAGGPGDTQYF. For the CDR3, the DNA is TGTGCCAGCAGCTCAGTAGCGGGAGGGCCCGGAGATACGCAGTATTTT.

This clonotype has ten or more counts. The V call is TRBV2, the J call TRBJ1-2, with TRBD1 matching 9 bases. The trim removed 6 bases at V and 7 bases at J, leaving 6 bases unmatched. The CDR3 consists of 13 residues. Germline CDR1 is SNHLY and CDR2 is FYNNEI. CDR3 residues: CASSAQGAGGYTF. CDR3 coding DNA: TGTGCCAGCAGCGCACAGGGGGCTGGTGGCTACACCTTC.

This clonotype was observed at least ten times. The V and J genes are TRBV5-5 and TRBJ2-1; D tentatively fits TRBD1 or TRBD2 (5 bases each). Germline loops: CDR1 SGHKS, CDR2 YYEKEE (reference sequence). Trimming pared 5 bases from V and 7 bases from J, leaving 13 bases between. This CDR3 is built from 13 residues. DNA of the CDR3: TGTGCCAGCAGTGTTGGGACCTTAAATGAGCAGTTCTTC. It translates to CASSVGTLNEQFF.

This clonotype showed up many times. This CDR3 reads CASSEDQGNRGYTF. The CDR3 DNA is TGTGCCAGCAGTGAAGATCAGGGAAATCGCGGCTACACCTTC. This sequence joins TRBV6-2 or TRBV6-3 and TRBJ1-2, with a possible D match to TRBD1 (5 bases). The ends were cut back, 5 bases at V and 8 bases at J, with 18 bases in the middle. Germline V CDR1 and CDR2: MNHEY, SVGEGT. The CDR3 is made up of 14 amino acids.

This chain joins TRBV28 and TRBJ2-1, with 10 nucleotides matching TRBD1. Germline V gene lookup returns CDR1 MDHEN and CDR2 SYDVKM. V lost 6 bases to trimming and J lost 8 bases; unmatched junction nucleotides: 10. CDR3 length: 15 residues. The DNA for the CDR3 is TGTGCCAGCAGACCTTGGACAGGGGGTCACGATGAGCAGTTCTTC. Amino acids: CASRPWTGGHDEQFF.